This TCR beta chain was retrieved from a study of cytomegalovirus exposure and HLA in healthy donors. Study in general: From approximately 170 million T cells, an earlier analysis saw 117 million unique TCR beta sequences. Study outcomes and limitations: Later genetic work tied a missense DCLRE1C variant to beta-chain V and J trimming. An analysis that came later showed most CMV-associated TCR beta chains appearing HLA-restricted. Association of 15,000 to 20,000 TCR beta sequences with HLA alleles was found at 0.05 false discovery rate in a later analysis.

Comment on this clone: No antigen is known for it.

The CDR3 runs to 14 residues. V was pared by 5 bases and J by 1 base, with 5 bases of the junction left unmatched. Germline CDR1 is SQVTM and CDR2 is ANQGSEA. The primer mix had 60 Vbeta and 13 Jbeta primers. Measured with immunoSEQ multiplex PCR; TCRdb has only the in-frame clones, and not every one. Among approximately 70,000 clones listed, just under 75% were seen once. The sequence was collected from a human donor in good health. Sample: PBMCs. The V call is TRBV29-1, the J call TRBJ2-3; TRBD2 matches 8 bases. The CDR3, as DNA: TGCAGCGTTCCTAGCGGGTCACGCACAGATACGCAGTATTTT. Protein sequence: CSVPSGSRTDTQYF.